This T cell receptor (beta chain) appears in the sequencing data of a study of cytotoxic CD8 clonotypes in ibrutinib-treated CLL. Study summary: Once treatment had gone on for a median of 12 months, range 6 to 36, response samples were drawn.

The protocol was immunoSEQ multiplex PCR, while the TCRdb copy is restricted to in-frame clones and leaves out a portion. Of 120,000 to 150,000 clones detected, around 93% appear once; the ten largest clones hold less than 14%. Frozen-stored PBMCs produced roughly 2 micrograms of genomic DNA for TCR beta libraries. This clone was detected only once. Its antigen is currently unknown. General study points: Researchers report that baseline clonality outpaced age-matched healthy donors and tracked circulating CD8+ T-cell counts. Progressing patients had sampling times that differed from those of sustained-remission patients.

This CDR3 spans 14 amino acids. V was pared by 0 bases and J by 8 bases, with 6 bases of the junction left unmatched. Germline loops: CDR1 MNHNY, CDR2 SVGAGI (reference sequence). The sequence was obtained from a human donor with chronic lymphocytic leukemia. Sequencing used PBMCs, obtained after 12 months of ibrutinib treatment. This sequence joins TRBV6-6 and TRBJ1-2; TRBD1 matches 7 bases. The CDR3 bases are TGTGCCAGCAGTTACTCGGCAGGGGGAGAGGGCTACACCTTC. This sequence encodes CASSYSAGGEGYTF.